This T cell receptor beta chain came from a study of T cell clonality in common variable immunodeficiency (dated by TCRdb to between 2014 and 2017). The paper as a whole reports these results and caveats: The authors noted that sequencing repertoires of T cell subpopulations would be needed to clarify what caused the increased clonality in CVID. Healthy controls shared more TCRbeta clones with each other than CVID subjects shared among themselves (p < 0.0001). CVID TCRbeta sequences were reported to have fewer deletions and N-nucleotide insertions and to lack highly modified clones with 13 or more V deletions. Despite equal DNA input, controls averaged about 81,820 unique sequences per sample versus about 32,000 in CVID samples. Correlations of repertoire features with clinical complications were constrained by heterogeneity among patients within the CVID cohort. Compared with healthy controls, CVID subjects showed increased TCRbeta clonality (t-test p = 0.018), a feature most characteristic of about a third of subjects.

On this clone: What antigen it recognizes has not been identified. The observed sequence ends 3 residues before the CDR3 terminus, with the missing tail filled in from the germline J gene.

Trimming costs V 7 bases and J 4 bases, and their ends lie 17 bases apart. CDR1 and CDR2, looked up from the germline V gene, are SNHLY and FYNNEI. The CDR3 runs 15 amino acids, cysteine and phenylalanine included. The DNA has 36 bases, all within the CDR3, and is read from base 1. Standard criteria, namely reduction of serum IgG, IgA and/or IgM below the normal range together with specific antibody deficiency, were applied for the diagnosis of CVID. The CVID group comprised about 45 subjects, 15 or so female and around 29 male, aged 9 to 64 years with a mean age of around 40. Predominantly Caucasian heritage was noted among both the CVID patients and the healthy controls. Replacement immunoglobulin therapy had been administered to all CVID subjects for at least one year at the time of study participation. At blood collection, none of the CVID subjects was ill or on immunomodulatory or immunosuppressive medication. From each donor, 5 to 8 ml of heparinized peripheral whole blood was collected. Genomic DNA from adults with common variable immune deficiency (CVID) and from healthy adult controls was used to sequence TCRbeta CDR3 repertoires. Diluted blood was subjected to density centrifugation over Hypaque 1077 or Ficoll-Paque for isolation of peripheral blood mononuclear cells. Unsorted mononuclear cells served as the source of genomic DNA, which was extracted either by Qiagen column purification or by a centrifugation-based method.

CVID samples and control samples contributed equivalent amounts of genomic DNA as sequencing input. For every sample, a 60 bp segment covering the rearranged TCRbeta CDR3 region was amplified and then sequenced. The immunoSEQ assay, a bias-corrected multiplex PCR combined with high-throughput sequencing, was used to amplify TCRbeta. The original methods were these. Every unique nucleotide sequence counted as a clone and was annotated with V, D and J genes, copy number and frequency. Sequences were labeled productive if in frame, and non-productive if out of frame or containing stop codons. Clonality was calculated from Shannon's entropy as previously described. The predicted amino acid sequences of productive clones were used to derive the mean CDR3 Kyte-Doolittle hydropathy. Using the R hclust function, scaled V gene usage was clustered hierarchically with Manhattan distance and complete linkage. To assess clone sharing by CDR3 amino acid sequence, 12 repertoires per group were resampled over 100 rounds. The repertoires were screened for approximately 72 published EBV-specific TCRbeta sequences and a few hundred published CMV-specific TCRbeta sequences. Analysis left out a couple of CVID samples that produced under 10,000 sequences, so some 45 CVID repertoires remained. TCRdb provides this immuneACCESS table in a form limited to in-frame rearrangements. Some clones are lacking; in checked studies, under half of them reflect an unresolved V gene, and why the rest are absent is not known. D and trimming were read from the DNA, whereas the V and J calls and clone size are those reported in that table. The sample features fewer than 25,000 clones, and none is a singleton. Under 30% of the sample rests with the top ten.

The receptor chain draws on TRBV2 and TRBJ1-3; the D gene remains uncertain. Specimen: peripheral blood mononuclear cells. The sequence derives from a human donor with common variable immunodeficiency. Incomplete CDR3 DNA: TGTGCCAGCAATCAGACTCCACACATCGGAAACACC. This translates into CASNQTPHIGNT. The whole CDR3 region reads CASNQTPHIGNTIYF. Outside the CDR3, residues come from the reference TRBV2 and TRBJ1-3 proteins, so the full variable domain is: EPEVTQTPSHQVTQMGQEVILRCVPISNHLYFYWYRQILGQKVEFLVSFYNNEISEKSEIFDDQFSVERPDGSNFTLKIRSTKLEDSAMYFCASNQTPHIGNTIYFGEGSWLTVV.